The next 27 T cell receptor beta chains were all read from a single sample in a study of response to subunit inactivated influenza vaccine. TCRdb reprocessed the RT-PCR reads with MiXCR, giving one entry per CDR3 protein. The table includes under 500,000 distinct CDR3 sequences, approximately 9.9% detected once. Here the sequenced sample was PBMCs from blood, taken 40 to 50 days after vaccination. The source of these receptors is a man aged 45-65 years who received an inactivated influenza vaccine.

This chain joins TRBV7-2 and TRBJ2-2; D not resolved. This CDR3 contains 13 residues. Germline CDR1 reads SGHTA; CDR2 reads FQGNSA. Trimming cost V 5 bases and J 4 bases, with 8 bases left between them. The CDR3 region has the DNA TGTGCCAGCAGCGAAGATCTCACCGGGGAGCTGTTTTTT. Its translation: CASSEDLTGELFF. The variable domain in full, completed from reference TRBV7-2 and TRBJ2-2, reads GAGVSQSPSNKVTEKGKDVELRCDPISGHTALYWYRQSLGQGLEFLIYFQGNSAPDKSGLPSDRFSAERTGGSVSTLTIQRTQQEDSAVYLCASSEDLTGELFFGEGSRLTVL.

This chain uses TRBV12-3 or TRBV12-4 with TRBJ2-7; TRBD1 might be the D (5 bases). CDR3 length: 13 residues. Trimming shortened V by 6 bases and J by 7 bases, and 16 bases separated the two germline ends. The CDR3 DNA reads as TGTGCCAGCAGCCAAGGGGAACCTTTGGAGCAGTACTTC. It yields the protein CASSQGEPLEQYF.

This CDR3 reads CASSESTSSGGLSYEQYF. CDR3 coding DNA: TGCGCCAGCAGTGAGTCGACTTCTAGCGGGGGCCTCTCCTACGAGCAGTACTTC. The chain links TRBV10-2 to TRBJ2-7, with 10 bases matching TRBD2. V gave up 0 bases and J gave up 0 bases; unmatched junction bases: 8. The CDR3 has 18 residues. Germline CDR1 is WSHSY and CDR2 is SAAADI.

This clonotype appeared many times. This chain links TRBV12-3 or TRBV12-4 with TRBJ2-4, with TRBD1 identical over 7 bases. V lost 1 base and J lost 7; bases outside the gene matches: 4. This CDR3 is built from 14 residues. The CDR3 here is CASSLGVRGNIQYF. The CDR3 coding sequence is TGTGCCAGCAGTTTAGGGGTCAGGGGGAACATTCAGTACTTC.

A few counts support this clonotype. This sequence joins TRBV6-1 and TRBJ1-6, with D perhaps TRBD1 (6 bases). Per the germline V gene, CDR1 is MNHNS and CDR2 is SASEGT. The CDR3 is made up of 16 amino acids. V dropped 5 bases and J dropped 7 bases, with 18 bases sitting between them. The DNA for the CDR3 is TGTGCCAGCAGTATCGGCCTCGGGGGCCCCAATTCACCCCTCCACTTT. Translating it yields CASSIGLGGPNSPLHF.

This clonotype was seen a few times. J is TRBJ2-7 and V is TRBV27; possibly TRBD2 for D (6 bases). The V end lost 3 bases, the J end lost 5 bases, and 14 bases lay between the germline ends. Per the germline V gene, CDR1 is MNHEY and CDR2 is SMNVEV (reference sequence). The CDR3 consists of 14 residues. The CDR3 loop reads CASSLGGGRNEQYF. In DNA, the CDR3 is TGTGCCAGCAGTTTGGGAGGAGGGCGTAACGAGCAGTACTTC.

The chain recombines TRBV7-6 with TRBJ1-4, with D tentatively TRBD1 (6 bases). This CDR3 comprises 18 residues. From germline, CDR1 is SGHVS and CDR2 FNYEAQ. Trimming left V 1 base short and J 0 bases short, with 15 bases between. CDR3 DNA sequence: TGTGCCAGCAGCTTAGTCCGGGGACATAATGCAACTAATGAAAAACTGTTTTTT. It specifies CASSLVRGHNATNEKLFF. The entire variable domain, with the rest obtained from reference TRBV7-6 and TRBJ1-4, is as follows: GAGVSQSPRYKVTKRGQDVALRCDPISGHVSLYWYRQALGQGPEFLTYFNYEAQQDKSGLPNDRFSAERPEGSISTLTIQRTEQRDSAMYRCASSLVRGHNATNEKLFFGSGTQLSVL.

The genes are TRBV5-1 and TRBJ1-1; a weak D match, TRBD1 (6 bases). Germline V CDR1 and CDR2: SGHRS, YFSETQ. This CDR3 region has 16 residues. V shed 4 bases and J shed 0 bases, with 16 bases lying between them. CDR3 DNA sequence: TGCGCCAGCAGCATCCTCGGACAGACCATGAACACTGAAGCTTTCTTT. This codes for CASSILGQTMNTEAFF. Looking up the rest from reference TRBV5-1 and TRBJ1-1 gives the full variable domain: KAGVTQTPRYLIKTRGQQVTLSCSPISGHRSVSWYQQTPGQGLQFLFEYFSETQRNKGNFPGRFSGRQFSNSRSEMNVSTLELGDSALYLCASSILGQTMNTEAFFGQGTRLTVV.

This clonotype came up a few times. The chain couples TRBV5-1 to TRBJ2-2; maybe TRBD1 (6 bases). V was pared by 4 bases and J by 7 bases, with 17 bases between. CDR1 and CDR2 (germline): SGHRS, YFSETQ. This CDR3 has 15 residues. The DNA of the CDR3 is TGCGCCAGCAGCATTGGAACGGGACAAGGCGGGGAGCTGTTTTTT. Amino acid sequence: CASSIGTGQGGELFF.

This clonotype was seen a handful of times. V is TRBV12-3 or TRBV12-4 and J is TRBJ1-5, with TRBD1 identical over 10 bases. J lost 5 bases, V lost 6 bases, and 1 base had no gene match. The CDR3 length is 13 residues. CDR3 sequence reads: CASSGQGDQPQHF. CDR3 DNA: TGTGCCAGCAGCGGACAGGGGGATCAGCCCCAGCATTTT.

This clonotype was picked up a small number of times. This sequence joins TRBV5-1 and TRBJ1-2, with D perhaps matching TRBD1 (5 bases). CDR1 SGHRS and CDR2 YFSETQ come from the germline V gene. Trimming took 4 bases from V and 7 from J, leaving 17 bases between them. The CDR3 extends over 14 amino acids. CDR3 loop: CASSLELGPGGYTF. CDR3 nucleotide sequence: TGCGCCAGCAGCCTTGAACTGGGGCCAGGTGGCTACACCTTC.

This clonotype appeared many times. The chain links TRBV4-3 to TRBJ2-5, with TRBD1 as a possible D gene (5 bases). Trimming left V 5 bases short and J 4 bases short, with 17 bases between. This CDR3 contains 15 residues. From germline, CDR1 is LGHNA and CDR2 YSLEER. The CDR3 DNA sequence: TGCGCCAGCAGCTCCCGACAGAGCATGACAGAGACCCAGTACTTC. It codes for CASSSRQSMTETQYF.

This sequence joins TRBV24-1 and TRBJ2-2; 9 bases are a match to TRBD2. Germline CDR1 is KGHDR and CDR2 is SFDVKD. V gave up 3 bases and J gave up 2 bases; unmatched junction bases: 3. The CDR3 spans 16 residues. The CDR3 region is CATSDPSGANTGELFF. DNA for the CDR3: TGTGCCACCAGTGATCCTAGCGGGGCAAACACCGGGGAGCTGTTTTTT.

This clonotype was counted at least ten times. The chain joins TRBV25-1 to TRBJ2-3; D is ambiguous. The V end was cut by 4 bases, the J end by 0 bases, with 8 bases between. CDR3 size: 14 residues. Per the germline V gene, CDR1 is MGHDK and CDR2 is SYGVNS. The CDR3 region has the DNA TGTGCCAGCAGTGCTTCTATGAGCACAGATACGCAGTATTTT. It yields the protein CASSASMSTDTQYF.

The chain couples TRBV9 to TRBJ1-1; D may be TRBD1 (5 bases). CDR1 and CDR2 from the germline V gene are SGDLS and YYNGEE. Trimming took off 0 bases at V and 4 bases at J, with 7 bases between the two ends. The CDR3 loop spans 13 amino acids. The CDR3 region is CASSVGQFTEAFF. In nucleotides, the CDR3 is TGTGCCAGCAGCGTAGGACAGTTCACTGAAGCTTTCTTT.

This clonotype has just a few counts. The rearrangement links TRBV5-5 to TRBJ2-2; 11 nucleotides match TRBD2. The trim removed 7 bases at V and 3 bases at J, leaving 2 bases unmatched. The CDR3 is 14 amino acids. CDR1 and CDR2 from the germline V gene are SGHKS and YYEKEE (reference sequence). As DNA, the CDR3 is TGTGCCAGCGGGGGACTAGCGGACACCGGGGAGCTGTTTTTT. As protein: CASGGLADTGELFF.

The V and J genes are TRBV27 and TRBJ2-2, with 8 bases aligning to TRBD1. Germline CDR1 MNHEY, CDR2 SMNVEV (reference sequence). The CDR3 consists of 15 residues. Trimming took 8 bases from V and 6 from J; bases not matched to a gene: 11. This CDR3 reads CASQLGTGGSGELFF. CDR3 sequence (DNA): TGTGCCAGCCAACTCGGTACAGGGGGTTCCGGGGAGCTGTTTTTT.

For this clonotype: This could be a read error, since a much larger clone is one nucleotide away. The gene calls are TRBV12-3 or TRBV12-4 and TRBJ2-4, with D unclear. The CDR3 length is 16 residues. CDR3 protein: CASTLQPGLAKNIQYF. CDR3 DNA: TGTGCCAGCACTTTACAACCTGGGCTAGCCAAAAACATTCAGTACTTC.

In this sample, this clonotype turned up a few times. V usage is TRBV20-1 and J usage is TRBJ2-5, with D perhaps matching TRBD2 (6 bases). CDR1 is DFQATT and CDR2 is SNEGSKA in the germline V gene (reference sequence). There are 11 residues in the CDR3. CDR3: CSDRRGETQYF. CDR3 nucleotides: TGCAGCGACCGGAGGGGAGAGACCCAGTACTTC.

Ten or more counts support this clonotype. V and J are TRBV20-1 and TRBJ1-2; D remains unclear. The CDR3 is 9 residues long. The germline CDR1 and CDR2 sequences are DFQATT and SNEGSKA (reference sequence). V was clipped by 6 bases and J by 6 bases, with 5 bases between them. The CDR3 DNA sequence: TGCAGTGCCACACATGGCTACACCTTC. It is translated as CSATHGYTF.

As DNA, the CDR3 is TGTGCCAGCAGTGAATCCCTTGGCACAGATACGCAGTATTTT. Translated: CASSESLGTDTQYF. The chain employs TRBV2 and TRBJ2-3; the D is unclear. Trimming pared 2 bases from V and 1 base from J, leaving 7 bases between. CDR1 and CDR2 (germline): SNHLY, FYNNEI. The CDR3 is made up of 14 amino acids.

Many counts were recorded for this clonotype. The V call is TRBV12-3 or TRBV12-4, the J call TRBJ2-7, with D perhaps matching TRBD1 (5 bases). With 8 bases removed from V and 5 bases from J, the gap between germline ends came to 16 bases. The CDR3 is 13 amino acids. The CDR3 DNA reads TGTGCCAGCCTGAAGTTTTGGGGCGACGAGCAGTACTTC. Protein sequence: CASLKFWGDEQYF.

V gene TRBV7-8 combines with J gene TRBJ1-6; D gene uncertain. Germline lookup yields CDR1 SGHVS and CDR2 FQNEAQ. The V and J ends lost 0 bases and 7 bases respectively, with 7 bases between them. This CDR3 has 14 amino acids. The CDR3 protein is CASSLATANSPLHF. CDR3 bases: TGTGCCAGCAGCTTAGCCACAGCGAATTCACCCCTCCACTTT.

The genes are TRBV2 and TRBJ1-1; no clear D gene. Trimming removed 8 bases at V and 2 bases at J, with 15 bases between. CDR3 length: 14 amino acids. Germline CDR1 is SNHLY and CDR2 is FYNNEI. The chain's CDR3 is CASLQDGPNTEAFF. The CDR3 region has the DNA TGTGCCAGCCTCCAGGACGGCCCCAACACTGAAGCTTTCTTT.

V gene TRBV7-2 combines with J gene TRBJ2-2, with D possibly TRBD1 on 5 matching bases. V shed 0 bases and J shed 0 bases, with 8 bases lying between them. Germline loops: CDR1 SGHTA, CDR2 FQGNSA. The CDR3 runs to 16 residues. The CDR3 protein is CASSLALGANTGELFF. The CDR3 coding sequence is TGTGCCAGCAGCTTAGCGTTAGGGGCGAACACCGGGGAGCTGTTTTTT.

This rearrangement joins TRBV11-3 to TRBJ2-1; TRBD2 agrees at 7 bases. Germline V gives CDR1 SGHNT, CDR2 YENEEA. J was trimmed by 12 bases and V by 5 bases; bases with no gene match: 10. The CDR3 covers 13 residues. CDR3 sequence (DNA): TGTGCCAGCAGCCCGGGGGGTCTTGGGGCGCAGTTCTTC. This codes for CASSPGGLGAQFF.

This clonotype was seen more than once but under ten times. This rearrangement joins TRBV20-1 to TRBJ1-6; D unresolved. Trimming pared 5 bases from V and 0 bases from J, leaving 8 bases between. Germline V lookup: CDR1 DFQATT, CDR2 SNEGSKA (reference sequence). This CDR3 is 14 amino acids long. Here the CDR3 DNA reads TGCAGTGCTCAGAGGAGCTCCTATAATTCACCCCTCCACTTT. Translating gives CSAQRSSYNSPLHF.